This TCR beta chain was observed in a study of T-cell memory formation after mild COVID-19 (dated by TCRdb to 2020 to 2023). Regarding the research as a whole: TCR sequence clusters from the two donors were found to be largely donor specific. Two young, previously healthy adult volunteers, one female and one male, were included in the cohort. In a couple of donors, T-cell clones that expanded and contracted after mild COVID-19 were followed by sequencing TCRalpha and TCRbeta repertoires longitudinally. What the research found in general, with its limitations: Contracting CD4+ clones appeared mostly in the CM and EM memory subsets, whereas CD8+ clones were enriched in EMRA. Clones contracting from day 15 to 85 had balanced CD4/CD8 phenotypes, while a second wave expanding from day 15 to 37 was biased towards CD4+. Some responding clones were found in pre-infection memory, which suggests that pre-existing cross-reactive memory T cells took part in the SARS-CoV-2 response. The second-wave clones that peaked on day 37 were not confirmed to be SARS-CoV-2 specific. Only two mild cases were covered by the study, and larger cohorts that include severe cases with pre-infection samples were considered necessary.

As to this clonotype: Its binding antigen is unknown. No base-level quality is on record; no much larger clone is a single base apart.

CDR1 and CDR2, looked up from the germline V gene, are SGHAT and FQNNGV. Reading from cysteine to phenylalanine, the CDR3 counts 14 amino acids. The CDR3 DNA has 42 bases and is translated from base 1. V is reduced by 5 bases and J by 12 bases, leaving a spacing of 20 bases between them. For sequencing, an Illumina NovaSeq 6000 was employed. Using 5'RACE with constant-segment primers, TCRalpha and TCRbeta cDNA libraries were constructed, with sample barcodes and unique molecular identifiers added in the process. RNA was extracted from every sample with Trizol reagent. The libraries were amplified in two PCR steps, and the second step added a second sample barcode and Illumina TruSeq adapters. The libraries were sequenced on an Illumina NovaSeq using 2 x 150 bp paired-end reads. The study's processing was this. Demultiplexing of reads and collapsing into UMI-guided consensus sequences were performed with migec v1.2.7. Using mixcr v2.1.11, UMI consensuses were aligned to TRA and TRB V and J templates and then assembled into clonotypes. Clonotypes were classified as expanded or contracted when called significant by both edgeR and NoisET, with noise models trained on biological replicates. For edgeR calls, the thresholds were a false discovery rate-adjusted p below 0.01 and a log2 fold-change of 1. As an exploratory analysis of dynamics, max-normalized trajectories of the 1000 most abundant clonotypes were examined with PCA combined with hierarchical clustering. Each responding clone was given a CD4 or CD8 phenotype based on the CD4+ and CD8+ repertoires, which had been sequenced separately. TCRdb reprocessed the public reads (quality trimming at Q25 with fastp, clone calling with MiXCR) and kept in-frame beta chains. Each entry merges the rows of one CDR3 protein and shows their most common DNA and genes. TCRdb, not the authors, supplied the V and J calls. This sample has under 550,000 distinct CDR3 sequences in its table, and roughly 20% of those were observed once. The top ten clones comprise 10% to 15% of the sample.

Ficoll-Paque density gradient centrifugation was used to isolate PBMCs. The sample consisted of PBMCs or a T cell subset sorted from them (not recorded which). This clonotype was sampled from an adult woman who had mild COVID-19 (a few samples of this study predate the infection). The sample titles of this study are shuffled in the database, so cell type and time point are left out; the donor was told from shared clones. Recombination connected TRBV11-2 to TRBJ2-1, with the D gene tentatively TRBD1 or TRBD2, based on 5 matching bases in each. CDR3 protein: CASSPIFGGSGQFF. The nucleotides read TGTGCCAGCAGCCCGATCTTTGGGGGATCCGGGCAGTTCTTC.